Listed below are T cell receptor beta chains from one sample, sequenced in a study of cytomegalovirus exposure and HLA in healthy donors. The repertoire was sequenced with immunoSEQ multiplex PCR; TCRdb's copy has only in-frame clones and lacks some. The data contain about 180,000 clones, over 65% of them seen just once; the ten biggest clones take up roughly 1.6%. Sequencing was performed on PBMCs. These TCRs come from a young man in good health and CMV-seronegative. CDR3s leave out the opening cysteine and the closing phenylalanine or tryptophan. Fields, in order: J gene, V gene, CDR3 protein.

TRBJ2-1 | TRBV27 | ASSLLQGGLASPSSYNEQF
TRBJ1-2 | TRBV2 | ASSETRGEGYT
TRBJ2-7 | TRBV19 | ASSILSGTSTPEQY
TRBJ1-5 | TRBV30 | AWSEGTGGYQPQH
TRBJ2-4 | TRBV6-1 | ASSDLAGGSYIQY
TRBJ2-7 | TRBV7-6 | ASSLARTAYEQY
TRBJ2-2 | TRBV5-1 | ASWGDEVGELF
TRBJ2-7 | TRBV28 | ASSPTGTGGTYEQY
TRBJ2-7 | TRBV6-4 | ASRILGEREERYEQY
TRBJ2-5 | TRBV11-2 | ASSLDIGGVGETQY
TRBJ1-2 | TRBV6-5 | ASSKGLAANYGYT
TRBJ2-1 | TRBV9 | ASSGTSVADEQF
. | TRBV25-1 | ASSGYYEQY
TRBJ2-5 | TRBV9 | ASSGGTGQTQY
TRBJ1-3 | TRBV6-5 | ASRSTASGNTIY
TRBJ1-5 | TRBV29-1 | SVASGTGNNQPQH
TRBJ2-1 | TRBV9 | ASSVGDRRGNEQF
TRBJ2-1 | TRBV29-1 | SVEEAREQF
TRBJ2-5 | TRBV9 | ASSVEGGRRETQY
TRBJ1-5 | TRBV19 | ASSIRPGGSNQPQH
TRBJ2-3 | TRBV5-1 | ASSSSGVASTDTQY
TRBJ1-1 | TRBV6-1 | ATFRGTEAF
TRBJ2-3 | TRBV5-1 | ASSADGTSGSRDTQY
TRBJ2-7 | TRBV10-3 | AVPGRYEQY
TRBJ2-7 | TRBV30 | AWSGDSYEQY
TRBJ2-7 | TRBV5-6 | ASSPGQRVEY
TRBJ1-4 | TRBV27 | ASNLGAGGEKLF
TRBJ2-1 | TRBV27 | ASSAPSGIYNEQF
TRBJ1-4 | TRBV6-5 | ASRDDRGGEKLF
TRBJ1-2 | TRBV7-2 | ASTTRRAPPRHGYT
TRBJ2-3 | TRBV2 | ASSDWKGGADTQY
TRBJ2-1 | TRBV19 | ASSALDRGRIDEQF
TRBJ2-3 | TRBV7-9 | ASSLGGYTDTQY
TRBJ1-1 | TRBV28 | ASSQWTGGTEAF
TRBJ1-1 | TRBV28 | ASSSRIGRGGTEAF
TRBJ1-5 | TRBV28 | AIRRQGEGSNQPQH
TRBJ1-2 | TRBV5-1 | ASSSDRGGNGYT
TRBJ1-3 | TRBV5-8 | ASSLGQFSGNTIY
TRBJ2-2 | TRBV28 | ASRQTGGVNTGELF
TRBJ1-4 | TRBV5-8 | ASSLALGKSNEKLF
TRBJ2-1 | TRBV7-6 | ASSLSGTFSGPYNEQF
TRBJ1-5 | TRBV27 | ASSSAGWGQPQH
TRBJ2-1 | TRBV28 | ASSLVGTLEKVVQF
TRBJ1-2 | TRBV28 | ASRPPGQLYGYT
TRBJ1-3 | TRBV6-6 | ASAQGVGGSGNTIY
TRBJ2-5 | TRBV7-9 | ASSLRAEPGETQY
TRBJ2-3 | TRBV7-9 | ASSLPRRLAGITDTQY
TRBJ2-1 | TRBV5-1 | ASQEADSRNEQF
TRBJ1-2 | TRBV7-3 | ASSLAANYGYT
TRBJ2-5 | TRBV5-1 | ASSSDGEQY
TRBJ1-5 | TRBV27 | ASSLNGGYQPQH
TRBJ1-6 | TRBV28 | ASGGSPLH